The 17 T cell receptor beta chains given below trace back to one sample, sequenced in a study of metastatic and nonmetastatic thyroid tumors. Thyroid surgery was preceded by no treatment in any patient. TCRdb reassembled clones from the PCR reads with MiXCR. The table records approximately 37,000 clones, 21% of them present only once. The sequencing sample was made of tumor tissue. All receptors derive from a male donor with papillary thyroid cancer or a benign thyroid nodule (not recorded which). Some clones in this sample may be carry-over from other donors' samples.

There are many counts of this clone. The rearrangement uses TRBV9 and TRBJ1-4, with a tentative D call TRBD1 (5 bases). This CDR3 contains 13 residues. With 0 bases removed from V and 10 bases from J, the gap between germline ends came to 10 bases. The germline V gene has CDR1 SGDLS and CDR2 YYNGEE. DNA of the CDR3: TGTGCCAGCAGCGTAGGGGCCGGGGGAAAACTGTTTTTT. Translating it yields CASSVGAGGKLFF. The full variable domain, its missing parts supplied by reference TRBV9 and TRBJ1-4, is DSGVTQTPKHLITATGQRVTLRCSPRSGDLSVYWYQQSLDQGLQFLIQYYNGEERAKGNILERFSAQQFPDLHSELNLSSLELGDSALYFCASSVGAGGKLFFGSGTQLSVL.

This clone was recorded many times. A read error may be the cause here, since a much bigger clone is one base away. Other nucleotide sequences from this sample produce the same CDR3. This chain connects TRBV5-6 to TRBJ1-5, with TRBD1 matching 8 bases. The length of the CDR3 is 17 residues. From germline, CDR1 is SGHDT and CDR2 YYEEEE. CDR3: CASSYGPNRGKNQPQHF. In DNA, the CDR3 is TGTGCCAGCAGCTACGGACCAAACAGGGGGAAGAATCAGCCCCAGCACTTT. Drawing the rest from reference TRBV5-6 and TRBJ1-5, the complete variable domain is DAGVTQSPTHLIKTRGQQVTLRCSPKSGHDTVSWYQQALGQGPQFIFQYYEEEERQRGNFPDRFSGHQFPNYSSELNVNALLLGDSALYLCASSYGPNRGKNQPQHFGDGTRLSIL.

This clone was recorded a few times. V is TRBV2 and J is TRBJ2-1, with no clear D. CDR3 length equals 13 residues. V was cut by 4 bases and J by 3 bases, with 7 bases left in between. Looked up from germline, CDR1 is SNHLY and CDR2 is FYNNEI. The CDR3 is CASSAQNYNEQFF. The CDR3 DNA reads TGTGCCAGCAGTGCACAGAACTACAATGAGCAGTTCTTC.

Ten or more counts support this clone. A read error may be the cause here, since a much bigger clone is one base away. Other DNA sequences in this specimen translate into the identical CDR3. The chain joins TRBV28 to TRBJ2-2, with TRBD2 matching over 9 bases. The ends lost 8 bases at V and 3 bases at J; junction bases unmatched: 7. Per the germline V gene, CDR1 is MDHEN and CDR2 is SYDVKM. The CDR3 is 15 amino acids. The CDR3 spells CASGPGTSYTGELFF. In DNA, the CDR3 is TGTGCCAGCGGCCCCGGGACTAGCTACACCGGGGAGCTGTTTTTT.

This clone showed up many times. The V and J genes are TRBV7-2 and TRBJ1-1, with unresolved D. The CDR3 extends over 15 amino acids. Germline CDR1 and CDR2: SGHTA and FQGNSA. V lost 2 bases, J lost 5 bases, and 15 bases lay in between. The CDR3 protein is CASSLTVSAETEAFF. The CDR3 coding sequence is TGTGCCAGCAGCTTAACGGTATCAGCGGAGACTGAAGCTTTCTTT.

This clone was seen a few times. The V and J genes are TRBV6-2 or TRBV6-3 and TRBJ1-1; 7 bases are shared with TRBD1. CDR3 length equals 16 residues. Germline assignment: CDR1 MNHEY and CDR2 SVGEGT. The V and J ends lost 2 bases and 4 bases, in that order; junction bases with no gene match: 10. CDR3 bases: TGTGCCAGCAGTTACCCGACAGGGTTGAGTGGCACTGAAGCTTTCTTT. Translating it yields CASSYPTGLSGTEAFF.

V and J are TRBV9 and TRBJ2-2, with D hard to call. The CDR3 length is 14 residues. The germline V gene encodes CDR1 SGDLS and CDR2 YYNGEE. The germline V and J ends were trimmed by 4 bases and 0 bases, with 7 bases remaining between them. For the CDR3, the DNA is TGTGCCAGCAGCATACGGACGAACACCGGGGAGCTGTTTTTT. Its translation is CASSIRTNTGELFF.

As for this clone: The junction and the germline gene differ at one end; a read error may be behind it. This sequence joins TRBV4-3 and TRBJ2-3; D remains unclear. Germline V gene lookup returns CDR1 LGHNA and CDR2 YSLEER. The CDR3 covers 14 residues. The CDR3 DNA sequence: TGCGCCAGCAGTGTCTGGCTAAGCAAAGATACGCAGTATTTT. As protein: CASSVWLSKDTQYF.

On this clone: With a much larger clone just one base away, this may be a read error. The rearrangement joins TRBV18 to TRBJ2-5; no firm D call. Germline CDR1 KGHSH, CDR2 LQKENI. This CDR3 has 14 amino acids. CDR3 loop: CVSSPPDTQETQYF. As DNA, the CDR3 is TGTGTCAGCTCACCACCAGACACCCAAGAGACCCAGTACTTC.

By share of the sample, this clone is medium-sized. The chain links TRBV6-1 to TRBJ2-7, with D perhaps TRBD1 (6 bases). Between the trimmed V and J ends, which lost 6 bases and 3 bases, there was a span of 18 bases. Germline CDR1 MNHNS, CDR2 SASEGT. This CDR3 is 15 amino acids long. CDR3 protein: CASRRGQLWGYEQYF. CDR3 sequence (DNA): TGTGCCAGCAGACGAGGACAGCTATGGGGCTACGAGCAGTACTTC.

This clone was found a few times. The DNA for the CDR3 is TGTGCCAGTAGTTTTCTCGGGAGTCACAATGAGCAGTTCTTC. This encodes CASSFLGSHNEQFF. The V and J genes are TRBV19 and TRBJ2-1; perhaps TRBD2 as D (6 bases). Germline assignment: CDR1 LNHDA and CDR2 SQIVND (reference sequence). This CDR3 has 14 residues. The ends were cut back, 5 bases at V and 5 bases at J, with 13 bases in the middle. The variable domain in full, completed from reference TRBV19 and TRBJ2-1, reads DGGITQSPKYLFRKEGQNVTLSCEQNLNHDAMYWYRQDPGQGLRLIYYSQIVNDFQKGDIAEGYSVSREKKESFPLTVTSAQKNPTAFYLCASSFLGSHNEQFFGPGTRLTVL.

The chain combines TRBV7-6 with TRBJ2-3; 10 nucleotides match TRBD2. V lost 4 bases and J lost 8; bases outside the gene matches: 21. The CDR3 runs 19 residues. Germline-derived CDR1 and CDR2 are SGHVS and FNYEAQ. CDR3 DNA: TGTGCCAGCAGCTCCCCCTCAGGGATAGCGGGAGGTCCGGCAGGTACGCAGTATTTT. This translates into CASSSPSGIAGGPAGTQYF.

This clone was seen many times. The chain links TRBV3-1 to TRBJ2-2; D is ambiguous. Trimming removed 1 base at V and 6 bases at J, with 12 bases between. The CDR3 is made up of 15 amino acids. The germline gives CDR1 LGHDT, CDR2 YNNKEL (reference sequence). The CDR3: CASSQAGQQAGELFF. The CDR3 coding sequence is TGTGCCAGCAGCCAAGCGGGCCAGCAGGCCGGGGAGCTGTTTTTT.

This clone was seen many times. J is TRBJ2-5 and V is TRBV6-5, with a weak D call TRBD2 (7 bases). V was shortened by 2 bases and J by 7 bases, with 26 bases between the two germline ends. This CDR3 has 18 amino acids. Germline-derived CDR1 and CDR2 are MNHEY and SVGAGI. The CDR3 nucleotides read TGTGCCAGCAGTTACGGAGACAGGACGGGAGGCCCGAGTGGGACCCAGTACTTC. It codes for CASSYGDRTGGPSGTQYF.

This chain connects TRBV7-8 to TRBJ2-1; D uncertain. Germline lookup yields CDR1 SGHVS and CDR2 FQNEAQ. The CDR3 contains 13 residues. Trimming cost V 3 bases and J 4 bases, with 7 bases left between them. Here the CDR3 DNA reads TGTGCCAGCAGCTTTGAGTTTTACAATGAGCAGTTCTTC. Translation gives CASSFEFYNEQFF.

This clone was counted ten times or more. The chain is built from TRBV9 and TRBJ2-2; 8 bases fit TRBD2. The V gene end was trimmed by 4 bases and the J gene end by 5 bases; junction bases not matched to a gene: 7. CDR1 is SGDLS, CDR2 YYNGEE, per germline. The CDR3 totals 15 residues. CDR3 sequence (DNA): TGTGCCAGCAGCCCCGGGACTAGATCGACCGGGGAGCTGTTTTTT. This translates into CASSPGTRSTGELFF.

This clone has at least ten counts. The chain employs TRBV11-3 and TRBJ2-3; 9 bases align to TRBD2. Trimming removed 5 bases from V and 4 bases from J; junction bases left unmatched: 4. Looked up from germline, CDR1 is SGHNT and CDR2 is YENEEA. This CDR3 region has 14 residues. This CDR3 reads CASSISGSADTQYF. DNA of the CDR3: TGTGCCAGCAGCATTAGCGGGAGTGCAGATACGCAGTATTTT.